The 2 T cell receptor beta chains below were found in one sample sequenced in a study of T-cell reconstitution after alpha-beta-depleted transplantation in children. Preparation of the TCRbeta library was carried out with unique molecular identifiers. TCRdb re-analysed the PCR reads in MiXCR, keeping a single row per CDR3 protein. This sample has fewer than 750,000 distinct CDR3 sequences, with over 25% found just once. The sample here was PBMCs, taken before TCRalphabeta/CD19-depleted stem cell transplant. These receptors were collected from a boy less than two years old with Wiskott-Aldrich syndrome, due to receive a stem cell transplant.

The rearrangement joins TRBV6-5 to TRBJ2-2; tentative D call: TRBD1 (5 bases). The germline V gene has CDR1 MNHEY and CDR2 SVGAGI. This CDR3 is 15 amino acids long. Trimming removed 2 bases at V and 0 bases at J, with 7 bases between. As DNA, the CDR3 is TGTGCCAGCAGTTACGCGACAGCGAACACCGGGGAGCTGTTTTTT. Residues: CASSYATANTGELFF.

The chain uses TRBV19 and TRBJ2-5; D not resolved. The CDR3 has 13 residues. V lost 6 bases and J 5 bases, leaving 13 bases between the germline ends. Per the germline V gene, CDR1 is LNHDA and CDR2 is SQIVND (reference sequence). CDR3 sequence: CASRTGTKETQYF. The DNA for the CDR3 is TGTGCCAGTAGGACCGGTACCAAGGAGACCCAGTACTTC.